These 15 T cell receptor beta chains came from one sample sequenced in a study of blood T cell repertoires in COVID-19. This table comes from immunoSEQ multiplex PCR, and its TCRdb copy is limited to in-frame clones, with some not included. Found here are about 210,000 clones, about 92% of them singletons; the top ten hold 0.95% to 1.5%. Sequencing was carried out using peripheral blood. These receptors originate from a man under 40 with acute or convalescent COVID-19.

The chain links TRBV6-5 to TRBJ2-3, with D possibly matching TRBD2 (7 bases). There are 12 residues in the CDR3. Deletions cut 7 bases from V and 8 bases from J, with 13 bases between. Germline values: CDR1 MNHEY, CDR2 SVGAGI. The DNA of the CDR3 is TGTGCCAGCAATGGGGGCGGGGGTACGCAGTATTTT. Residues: CASNGGGGTQYF.

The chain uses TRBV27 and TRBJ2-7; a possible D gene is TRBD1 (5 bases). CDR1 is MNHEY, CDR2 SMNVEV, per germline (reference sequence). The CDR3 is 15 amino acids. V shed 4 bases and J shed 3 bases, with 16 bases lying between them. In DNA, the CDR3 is TGTGCCAGCAGTTCGGACACTGCACCCTTCTACGAGCAGTACTTC. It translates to CASSSDTAPFYEQYF.

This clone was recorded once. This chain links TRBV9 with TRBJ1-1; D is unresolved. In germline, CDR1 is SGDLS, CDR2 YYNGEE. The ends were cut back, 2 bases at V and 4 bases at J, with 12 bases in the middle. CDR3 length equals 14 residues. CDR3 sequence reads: CASSVEGSGTEAFF. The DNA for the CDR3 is TGTGCCAGCAGCGTGGAAGGCTCGGGCACTGAAGCTTTCTTT. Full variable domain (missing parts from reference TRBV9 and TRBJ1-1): DSGVTQTPKHLITATGQRVTLRCSPRSGDLSVYWYQQSLDQGLQFLIQYYNGEERAKGNILERFSAQQFPDLHSELNLSSLELGDSALYFCASSVEGSGTEAFFGQGTRLTVV.

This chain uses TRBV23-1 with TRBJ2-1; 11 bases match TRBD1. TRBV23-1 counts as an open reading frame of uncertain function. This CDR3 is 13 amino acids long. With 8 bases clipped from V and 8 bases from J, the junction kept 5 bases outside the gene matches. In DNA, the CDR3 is TGCGCCAGCCGGGACAGGGGGAGCCATGAGCAGTTCTTC. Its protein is CASRDRGSHEQFF.

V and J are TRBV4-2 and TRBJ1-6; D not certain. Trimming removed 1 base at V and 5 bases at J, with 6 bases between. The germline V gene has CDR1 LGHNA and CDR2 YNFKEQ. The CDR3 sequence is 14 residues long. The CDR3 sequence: CASSQGTNNSPLHF. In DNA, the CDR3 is TGTGCCAGCAGCCAAGGGACTAATAATTCACCCCTCCACTTT.

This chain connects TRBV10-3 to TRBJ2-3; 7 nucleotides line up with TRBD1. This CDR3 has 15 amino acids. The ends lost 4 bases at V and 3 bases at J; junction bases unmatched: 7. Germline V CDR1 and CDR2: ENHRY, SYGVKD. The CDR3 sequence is CAISVGTVPTDTQYF. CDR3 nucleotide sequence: TGTGCCATCAGTGTGGGGACAGTACCTACAGATACGCAGTATTTT.

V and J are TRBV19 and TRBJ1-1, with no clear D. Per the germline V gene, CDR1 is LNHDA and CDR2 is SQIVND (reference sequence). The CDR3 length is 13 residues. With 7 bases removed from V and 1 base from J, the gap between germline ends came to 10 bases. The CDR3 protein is CASTPGSNTEAFF. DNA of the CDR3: TGTGCCAGTACGCCGGGTTCGAACACTGAAGCTTTCTTT.

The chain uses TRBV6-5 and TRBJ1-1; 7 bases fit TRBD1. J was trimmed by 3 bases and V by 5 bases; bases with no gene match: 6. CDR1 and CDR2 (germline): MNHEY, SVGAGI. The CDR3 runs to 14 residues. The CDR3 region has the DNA TGTGCCAGCAGTCCCGACAGGGTCGACACTGAAGCTTTCTTT. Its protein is CASSPDRVDTEAFF.

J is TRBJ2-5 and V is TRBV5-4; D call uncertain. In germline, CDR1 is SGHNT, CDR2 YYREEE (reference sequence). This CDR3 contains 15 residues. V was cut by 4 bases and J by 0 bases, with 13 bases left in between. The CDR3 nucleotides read TGTGCCAGCAGCCGAGGAGACCCGGACCAAGAGACCCAGTACTTC. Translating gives CASSRGDPDQETQYF.

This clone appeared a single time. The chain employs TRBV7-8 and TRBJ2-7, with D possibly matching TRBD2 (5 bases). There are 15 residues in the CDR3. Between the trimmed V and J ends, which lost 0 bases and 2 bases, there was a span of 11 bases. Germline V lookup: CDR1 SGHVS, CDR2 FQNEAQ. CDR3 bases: TGTGCCAGCAGCTTAGCGCCGGAACTAGCCTACGAGCAGTACTTC. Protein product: CASSLAPELAYEQYF. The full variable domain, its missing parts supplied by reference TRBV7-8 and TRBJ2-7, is GAGVSQSPRYKVAKRGQDVALRCDPISGHVSLFWYQQALGQGPEFLTYFQNEAQLDKSGLPSDRFFAERPEGSVSTLKIQRTQQEDSAVYLCASSLAPELAYEQYFGPGTRLTVT.

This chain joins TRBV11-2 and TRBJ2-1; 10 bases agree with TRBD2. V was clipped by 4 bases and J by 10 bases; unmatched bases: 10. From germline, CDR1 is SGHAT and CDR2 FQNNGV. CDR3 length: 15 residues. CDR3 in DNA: TGTGCCAGCAGCTACGGGGGGCTAGCGGGGGACGAGCAGTTCTTC. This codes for CASSYGGLAGDEQFF.

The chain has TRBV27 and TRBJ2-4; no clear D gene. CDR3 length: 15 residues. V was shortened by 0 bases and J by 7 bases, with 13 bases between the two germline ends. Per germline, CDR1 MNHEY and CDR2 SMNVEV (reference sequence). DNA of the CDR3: TGTGCCAGCAGTTTATCGAGTACATATAGCAACATTCAGTACTTC. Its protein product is CASSLSSTYSNIQYF.

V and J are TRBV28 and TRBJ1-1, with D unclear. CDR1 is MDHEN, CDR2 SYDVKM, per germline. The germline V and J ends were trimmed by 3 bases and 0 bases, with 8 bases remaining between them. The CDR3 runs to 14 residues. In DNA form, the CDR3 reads TGTGCCAGCAGTTTCGAGCCGATGAACACTGAAGCTTTCTTT. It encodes CASSFEPMNTEAFF. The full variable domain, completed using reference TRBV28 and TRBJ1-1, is DVKVTQSSRYLVKRTGEKVFLECVQDMDHENMFWYRQDPGLGLRLIYFSYDVKMKEKGDIPEGYSVSREKKERFSLILESASTNQTSMYLCASSFEPMNTEAFFGQGTRLTVV.

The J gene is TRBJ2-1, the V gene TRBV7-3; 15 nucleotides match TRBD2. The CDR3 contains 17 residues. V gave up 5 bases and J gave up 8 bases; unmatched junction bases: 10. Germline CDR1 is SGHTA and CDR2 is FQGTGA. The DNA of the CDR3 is TGTGCCAGCAGCCCACGGGGACTAGCGGGAGGAATAGATGAGCAGTTCTTC. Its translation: CASSPRGLAGGIDEQFF.

The CDR3 spells CASSLISGALTYNEQFF. CDR3 sequence (DNA): TGTGCCAGCAGCTTGATTAGCGGGGCCCTCACCTACAATGAGCAGTTCTTC. This sequence joins TRBV5-6 and TRBJ2-1; 8 positions match TRBD2. V dropped 1 base and J dropped 2; count of bases not matched to a gene: 8. The CDR3 loop spans 17 amino acids. The germline V gene has CDR1 SGHDT and CDR2 YYEEEE.